The next 14 T cell receptor beta chains were all read from a single sample in a study of metastatic and nonmetastatic thyroid tumors. Via MiXCR, TCRdb re-called the PCR reads. Of just over 20,000 clones listed, 15% to 18% are singletons. Nobody among the patients had been given any treatment before thyroid surgery. The sequenced sample consisted of blood. The source is a female donor with papillary thyroid cancer or a benign thyroid nodule (not recorded which). Some clones in this sample may be carry-over from other donors' samples.

The genes are TRBV19 and TRBJ2-1, with 13 bases that match TRBD2. Trimming at V came to 8 bases and at J to 9 bases, leaving 7 bases not matched to a gene. Germline CDR1 reads LNHDA; CDR2 reads SQIVND (reference sequence). This CDR3 is 14 amino acids long. The CDR3 here is CASLGLAGAGEQFF. CDR3 DNA: TGTGCCAGTCTAGGACTAGCGGGAGCCGGTGAGCAGTTCTTC.

This clone is labeled medium-sized. The V call is TRBV6-1, the J call TRBJ1-3, with 8 bases that match TRBD1. J was trimmed by 2 bases and V by 1 base; bases with no gene match: 4. The CDR3 spans 16 residues. Germline CDR1 and CDR2: MNHNS and SASEGT. The CDR3 region is CASSEGDRGTGNTIYF. The CDR3 DNA reads TGTGCCAGCAGTGAAGGAGACAGGGGAACTGGAAACACCATATATTTT.

This clone was picked up many times. V is TRBV11-1 and J is TRBJ2-2, with D perhaps being TRBD1 or TRBD2 (5 bases each). This CDR3 contains 16 residues. Germline V gene data show CDR1 as SGHAT and CDR2 as FQDESV (reference sequence). The V end lost 5 bases, the J end lost 7 bases, and 20 bases lay between the germline ends. The CDR3 region has the DNA TGTGCCAGCAGCCCCCTACGGGTGGGGGTTTTCGGGGAGCTGTTTTTT. Its translation: CASSPLRVGVFGELFF.

This clone appeared many times. One end of the junction varies from germline; a read error may be responsible. The chain combines TRBV6-1 with TRBJ1-3; D ambiguous. This CDR3 spans 15 amino acids. Germline CDR1 reads MNHNS; CDR2 reads SASEGT. CDR3 sequence: CACSRGEFSGNTIYF. For the CDR3, the DNA is TGTGCCTGCAGTCGGGGAGAATTCTCTGGAAACACCATATATTTT.

Concerning this clone itself: No conserved phenylalanine or tryptophan ends this CDR3, so it is likely a read error. V usage is TRBV7-9 and J usage is TRBJ1-1; 7 bases map to TRBD1. CDR1 SEHNR and CDR2 FQNEAQ come from the germline V gene (reference sequence). Trimming took 6 bases from V and 6 from J; bases not matched to a gene: 10. The CDR3 totals 14 residues. This CDR3 is CASRVQGLWSEAFI. The CDR3 DNA is TGTGCCAGCAGGGTACAGGGGTTATGGTCTGAAGCTTTCATT.

This clone is medium-sized by share. This chain links TRBV6-5 with TRBJ1-3; a weak D match, TRBD1 (5 bases). Germline CDR1 is MNHEY and CDR2 is SVGAGI. Trimming stripped 0 bases from V and 0 bases from J, with 9 bases between. This CDR3 spans 16 amino acids. The DNA of the CDR3 is TGTGCCAGCAGTTACTCTCGGGGGGACTCTGGAAACACCATATATTTT. As protein: CASSYSRGDSGNTIYF.

Of note for this clone: An end of the junction differs from the germline gene, which may be a read error. This chain uses TRBV11-2 with TRBJ2-6, with TRBD1 matching 9 bases. Germline V gene sequence: CDR1 SGHAT, CDR2 FQNNGV. This CDR3 spans 17 amino acids. This CDR3 is CSSSAGQGVSGANVLTF. The CDR3 DNA reads as TGTTCCAGCAGCGCGGGACAGGGTGTCTCTGGGGCCAACGTCTTGACTTTC.

This clone is categorized as medium-sized. The J gene is TRBJ1-1, the V gene TRBV6-1; no definite D call. The CDR3 extends over 13 amino acids. The V end lost 4 bases, the J end lost 5 bases, and 11 bases lay between the germline ends. The germline V gene has CDR1 MNHNS and CDR2 SASEGT. The CDR3 protein is CASSAGVETEAFF. CDR3 nucleotides: TGTGCCAGCAGTGCCGGGGTGGAAACTGAAGCTTTCTTT.

The chain is built from TRBV18 and TRBJ1-5; D gene uncertain. CDR1 is KGHSH, CDR2 LQKENI, per germline. The CDR3 is 17 residues long. V was pared by 0 bases and J by 1 base, with 13 bases between. Here the CDR3 reads CASSPPGKGRSNQPQHF. The CDR3 region has the DNA TGTGCCAGCTCACCACCGGGCAAAGGACGGAGCAATCAGCCCCAGCATTTT.

At least ten counts were recorded for this clone. V gene TRBV7-9 combines with J gene TRBJ2-5; tentatively, D is TRBD2 (5 bases). The CDR3 runs 14 residues. Trimming cost V 4 bases and J 2 bases, with 11 bases left between them. The germline gives CDR1 SEHNR, CDR2 FQNEAQ (reference sequence). The CDR3 reads CASSSWGEQETQYF. The DNA for the CDR3 is TGTGCCAGCAGCTCCTGGGGAGAACAAGAGACCCAGTACTTC. The full variable domain, with the rest looked up from reference TRBV7-9 and TRBJ2-5, is DTGVSQNPRHKITKRGQNVTFRCDPISEHNRLYWYRQTLGQGPEFLTYFQNEAQLEKSRLLSDRFSAERPKGSFSTLEIQRTEQGDSAMYLCASSSWGEQETQYFGPGTRLLVL.

The table lists this clone with many counts. The CDR3 is CASSLGSTGYGYTF. CDR3 nucleotides: TGTGCCAGCAGCTTAGGGTCGACAGGCTATGGCTACACCTTC. The chain couples TRBV7-9 to TRBJ1-2; weak D call: TRBD1 (6 bases). This CDR3 has 14 amino acids. Deletions cut 1 base from V and 4 bases from J, with 10 bases between. Germline assignment: CDR1 SEHNR and CDR2 FQNEAQ (reference sequence).

The table lists this clone with many counts. The chain is built from TRBV4-1 and TRBJ2-7; 10 nucleotides agree with TRBD1. CDR1 and CDR2 from the germline V gene are MGHRA and YSYEKL. The junction had 2 bases not matched to a gene; V was cut back by 1 base and J by 5 bases. CDR3 size: 14 residues. DNA for the CDR3: TGCGCCAGCAGCCAAGGGACAGGGGGGAACGAGCAGTACTTC. Translation: CASSQGTGGNEQYF.

This clone showed up just a few times. Given a much more abundant clone one base away, this may be a read error. V and J are TRBV5-6 and TRBJ2-5, with D possibly being TRBD1 (6 bases). The germline V gene encodes CDR1 SGHDT and CDR2 YYEEEE. The CDR3 spans 18 residues. The CDR3 DNA follows: TGTGCCAGCAGCTTGGAGGTCGGGGTAACAGGGACACAAGAGACCCAGCACTTC. It translates to CASSLEVGVTGTQETQHF.

This clone was observed many times. A much larger clonotype is one base distant, so this may be a read error. Other DNA sequences from this sample encode an identical CDR3 as well. J is TRBJ2-7 and V is TRBV27; possibly TRBD1 or TRBD2 for D (5 bases each). Germline CDR1 reads MNHEY; CDR2 reads SMNVEV (reference sequence). The CDR3 totals 16 residues. In DNA, the CDR3 is TGTGCCAGCAGCTTATCAGGGTGGCGGGCTCCCTACGAGCAGTACTTC. Translating gives CASSLSGWRAPYEQYF.